This T cell receptor (beta chain) was sequenced during a study of CXCR3-negative and CXCR3-positive naive CD8 T cells. Study summary: The dataset comprises 120 million to 150 million TRB reads in total, with about 1.5 +/- 0.3 million reads per library. Study-level findings and limits: The study found more hydrophobic TRB CDR3s in CXCR3-positive naive cells than in CXCR3-negative naive cells.

UMI-labeled 5' RACE yielded the TRB cDNA libraries. TCRdb reprocessed the 5' RACE reads and keeps a single row for each CDR3 protein, giving no DNA. Its listing shows tens of thousands of distinct CDR3 sequences. As regards this clonotype: Its antigen remains unidentified.

The CDR3 has 16 residues. The germline gives CDR1 DFQATT, CDR2 SNEGSKA (reference sequence). Triplicates of about 270,000 cells were sorted from each CD8+ T cell subset. Naive CD8+ T cells carried a CD45RO-CCR7+CD27+CD95- phenotype. This chain joins TRBV20-1 and TRBJ2-1; TCRdb's assignment of TRBD1 cannot be checked, as there is no DNA. The specimen sequenced was naive CXCR3+ CD8+ T cells from blood. Subset: CD45RO-CCR7+CD27+CD95- naive CD8+ T cells expressing CXCR3 (TNR3+). The clonotype was recovered from a human donor in good health. Some clones in this sample may be carry-over from other donors' samples. This CDR3 is CSARDIGGASYNEQFF.